Below are 16 T cell receptor beta chains sequenced from a single sample in a study of T cell responses to AZD1222 COVID-19 vaccine. Profiled with immunoSEQ multiplex PCR; TCRdb holds only in-frame clones, not every one. The sample carries 150,000 to 200,000 clones, 93% recorded once. The source was peripheral blood, collected 28 days after the second AZD1222 dose. Receptors were obtained from an adult who received the AZD1222 COVID-19 vaccine.

The chain recombines TRBV28 with TRBJ1-2; no firm D call. Trimming took off 2 bases at V and 8 bases at J, with 12 bases between the two ends. The length of the CDR3 is 13 residues. Germline V gene data show CDR1 as MDHEN and CDR2 as SYDVKM. The CDR3 sequence: CASSLLEFNGYTF. The CDR3 bases are TGTGCCAGCAGTTTACTAGAGTTTAACGGCTACACCTTC.

CDR3 DNA: TGCGCCAGCAGCTTGGCTCTAGCGGGGGGGAATGAGCAGTTCTTC. This sequence encodes CASSLALAGGNEQFF. This chain connects TRBV5-1 to TRBJ2-1; 12 bases align to TRBD2. The junction had 2 bases not matched to a gene; V was cut back by 0 bases and J by 7 bases. Germline CDR1 SGHRS, CDR2 YFSETQ. The CDR3 consists of 15 residues.

The chain recombines TRBV6-5 with TRBJ2-7; TRBD1 agrees at 8 bases. J gave up 6 bases and V 4 bases, and 2 bases lay outside the gene matches. This CDR3 region has 12 residues. Germline V CDR1 and CDR2: MNHEY, SVGAGI. The CDR3 bases are TGTGCCAGCAGTTTGACAGGGGTCGAGCAGTACTTC. This translates into CASSLTGVEQYF.

The chain uses TRBV30 and TRBJ1-6; D is ambiguous. This CDR3 comprises 14 residues. V lost 4 bases, J lost 4 bases, and 11 bases lay in between. Germline V lookup: CDR1 GTSNPN, CDR2 SVGIG (reference sequence). The CDR3: CAWTRAGYNSPLHF. In nucleotides, the CDR3 is TGTGCCTGGACAAGGGCCGGGTATAATTCACCCCTCCACTTT.

The genes are TRBV19 and TRBJ2-7, with D tentatively TRBD1 (5 bases). Germline CDR1 is LNHDA and CDR2 is SQIVND (reference sequence). Trimming removed 9 bases at V and 3 bases at J, with 9 bases between. CDR3 size: 11 residues. Here the CDR3 reads CASGDSYEQYF. CDR3 nucleotides: TGTGCCAGCGGAGACAGCTACGAGCAGTACTTC.

The gene calls are TRBV29-1 and TRBJ1-1; D ambiguous. V shed 4 bases and J shed 1 base, with 7 bases lying between them. Germline V gene sequence: CDR1 SQVTM, CDR2 ANQGSEA. This CDR3 has 12 amino acids. CDR3 sequence reads: CSVAPTNTEAFF. The CDR3 DNA is TGCAGCGTTGCCCCCACGAACACTGAAGCTTTCTTT.

This sequence joins TRBV19 and TRBJ1-1; D gene ambiguous. V shed 3 bases and J shed 1 base, with 6 bases lying between them. Germline CDR1 and CDR2: LNHDA and SQIVND (reference sequence). The CDR3 loop spans 13 amino acids. CDR3 residues: CASSMNWNTEAFF. The CDR3 region has the DNA TGTGCCAGTAGTATGAACTGGAACACTGAAGCTTTCTTT.

V is TRBV11-3 and J is TRBJ2-6; D is unresolved. Between the trimmed V and J ends, which lost 4 bases and 2 bases, there was a span of 9 bases. Germline V gives CDR1 SGHNT, CDR2 YENEEA. There are 15 residues in the CDR3. CDR3 bases: TGTGCCAGCAGCTCTCAAGGAGCTGGGGCCAACGTCCTGACTTTC. This encodes CASSSQGAGANVLTF. The full variable domain, its missing parts supplied by reference TRBV11-3 and TRBJ2-6, is EAGVVQSPRYKIIEKKQPVAFWCNPISGHNTLYWYLQNLGQGPELLIRYENEEAVDDSQLPKDRFSAERLKGVDSTLKIQPAELGDSAVYLCASSSQGAGANVLTFGAGSRLTVL.

The V and J genes are TRBV11-2 and TRBJ2-7, with a tentative D call TRBD1 (6 bases). From germline, CDR1 is SGHAT and CDR2 FQNNGV. Trimming stripped 6 bases from V and 3 bases from J, with 18 bases between. This CDR3 spans 15 amino acids. CDR3 region: CASRFRVDSFYEQYF. CDR3 DNA: TGTGCCAGCAGATTTAGGGTGGACAGTTTCTACGAGCAGTACTTC.

The chain employs TRBV5-1 and TRBJ2-5; 15 nucleotides align to TRBD2. The CDR3 consists of 18 residues. J was trimmed by 2 bases and V by 2 bases; bases with no gene match: 7. CDR1 is SGHRS and CDR2 is YFSETQ in the germline V gene. DNA of the CDR3: TGCGCCAGCAGCTTATGGACTAGCGGGGGGGCCTTTCAAGAGACCCAGTACTTC. Translation gives CASSLWTSGGAFQETQYF.

V usage is TRBV9 and J usage is TRBJ2-7; 8 nucleotides match TRBD2. V lost 0 bases to trimming and J lost 9 bases; unmatched junction nucleotides: 14. The CDR3 covers 16 residues. Germline assignment: CDR1 SGDLS and CDR2 YYNGEE. The CDR3 nucleotides are TGTGCCAGCAGCGTAGCTTTGGACGGGGGGGAGAATGGGCAGTACTTC. Translated, it gives CASSVALDGGENGQYF.

The CDR3 nucleotides read TGTGCCAGCAGACTCTCCCCCAACAGTAACTATGGCTACACCTTC. It encodes CASRLSPNSNYGYTF. The V gene is TRBV27, the J gene TRBJ1-2; no reliable D call. The CDR3 extends over 15 amino acids. Germline V gene lookup returns CDR1 MNHEY and CDR2 SMNVEV (reference sequence). Trimming left V 6 bases short and J 1 base short, with 15 bases between.

The chain couples TRBV30 to TRBJ2-6, with D possibly called TRBD1 or TRBD2 (6 bases each). This CDR3 is 15 amino acids long. The ends were cut back, 5 bases at V and 1 base at J, with 12 bases in the middle. Germline V lookup: CDR1 GTSNPN, CDR2 SVGIG (reference sequence). The CDR3 DNA follows: TGTGCCTGGGGGGGCGGAGGGTCTGGGGCCAACGTCCTGACTTTC. It is translated as CAWGGGGSGANVLTF. The complete variable domain, with remaining parts taken from reference TRBV30 and TRBJ2-6, reads SQTIHQWPATLVQPVGSPLSLECTVEGTSNPNLYWYRQAAGRGLQLLFYSVGIGQISSEVPQNLSASRPQDRQFILSSKKLLLSDSGFYLCAWGGGGSGANVLTFGAGSRLTVL.

The V and J genes are TRBV30 and TRBJ1-3; no firm D call. The CDR3 runs to 15 residues. The V gene lost 0 bases and the J gene lost 0 bases, with 9 bases spanning the gap. Germline assignment: CDR1 GTSNPN and CDR2 SVGIG (reference sequence). CDR3 protein: CAWSVSVSSGNTIYF. In DNA form, the CDR3 reads TGTGCCTGGAGTGTGTCGGTGAGCTCTGGAAACACCATATATTTT.

The genes are TRBV10-3 and TRBJ1-1; D gene ambiguous. Deletions cut 10 bases from V and 6 bases from J, with 15 bases between. The CDR3 totals 12 residues. Germline V CDR1 and CDR2: ENHRY, SYGVKD. CDR3 in amino acids: CATRVHDAEAFF. Written as DNA, the CDR3 is TGTGCCACTCGGGTCCATGATGCTGAAGCTTTCTTT.

This chain joins TRBV5-1 and TRBJ2-7; the match to TRBD1 covers 8 bases. V trimming: 6 bases; J trimming: 0 bases; junction bases outside the gene matches: 5. This CDR3 region has 14 residues. Germline assignment: CDR1 SGHRS and CDR2 YFSETQ. The CDR3: CASNRGDSSYEQYF. The CDR3 coding sequence is TGCGCCAGCAACAGGGGGGACAGCTCCTACGAGCAGTACTTC.